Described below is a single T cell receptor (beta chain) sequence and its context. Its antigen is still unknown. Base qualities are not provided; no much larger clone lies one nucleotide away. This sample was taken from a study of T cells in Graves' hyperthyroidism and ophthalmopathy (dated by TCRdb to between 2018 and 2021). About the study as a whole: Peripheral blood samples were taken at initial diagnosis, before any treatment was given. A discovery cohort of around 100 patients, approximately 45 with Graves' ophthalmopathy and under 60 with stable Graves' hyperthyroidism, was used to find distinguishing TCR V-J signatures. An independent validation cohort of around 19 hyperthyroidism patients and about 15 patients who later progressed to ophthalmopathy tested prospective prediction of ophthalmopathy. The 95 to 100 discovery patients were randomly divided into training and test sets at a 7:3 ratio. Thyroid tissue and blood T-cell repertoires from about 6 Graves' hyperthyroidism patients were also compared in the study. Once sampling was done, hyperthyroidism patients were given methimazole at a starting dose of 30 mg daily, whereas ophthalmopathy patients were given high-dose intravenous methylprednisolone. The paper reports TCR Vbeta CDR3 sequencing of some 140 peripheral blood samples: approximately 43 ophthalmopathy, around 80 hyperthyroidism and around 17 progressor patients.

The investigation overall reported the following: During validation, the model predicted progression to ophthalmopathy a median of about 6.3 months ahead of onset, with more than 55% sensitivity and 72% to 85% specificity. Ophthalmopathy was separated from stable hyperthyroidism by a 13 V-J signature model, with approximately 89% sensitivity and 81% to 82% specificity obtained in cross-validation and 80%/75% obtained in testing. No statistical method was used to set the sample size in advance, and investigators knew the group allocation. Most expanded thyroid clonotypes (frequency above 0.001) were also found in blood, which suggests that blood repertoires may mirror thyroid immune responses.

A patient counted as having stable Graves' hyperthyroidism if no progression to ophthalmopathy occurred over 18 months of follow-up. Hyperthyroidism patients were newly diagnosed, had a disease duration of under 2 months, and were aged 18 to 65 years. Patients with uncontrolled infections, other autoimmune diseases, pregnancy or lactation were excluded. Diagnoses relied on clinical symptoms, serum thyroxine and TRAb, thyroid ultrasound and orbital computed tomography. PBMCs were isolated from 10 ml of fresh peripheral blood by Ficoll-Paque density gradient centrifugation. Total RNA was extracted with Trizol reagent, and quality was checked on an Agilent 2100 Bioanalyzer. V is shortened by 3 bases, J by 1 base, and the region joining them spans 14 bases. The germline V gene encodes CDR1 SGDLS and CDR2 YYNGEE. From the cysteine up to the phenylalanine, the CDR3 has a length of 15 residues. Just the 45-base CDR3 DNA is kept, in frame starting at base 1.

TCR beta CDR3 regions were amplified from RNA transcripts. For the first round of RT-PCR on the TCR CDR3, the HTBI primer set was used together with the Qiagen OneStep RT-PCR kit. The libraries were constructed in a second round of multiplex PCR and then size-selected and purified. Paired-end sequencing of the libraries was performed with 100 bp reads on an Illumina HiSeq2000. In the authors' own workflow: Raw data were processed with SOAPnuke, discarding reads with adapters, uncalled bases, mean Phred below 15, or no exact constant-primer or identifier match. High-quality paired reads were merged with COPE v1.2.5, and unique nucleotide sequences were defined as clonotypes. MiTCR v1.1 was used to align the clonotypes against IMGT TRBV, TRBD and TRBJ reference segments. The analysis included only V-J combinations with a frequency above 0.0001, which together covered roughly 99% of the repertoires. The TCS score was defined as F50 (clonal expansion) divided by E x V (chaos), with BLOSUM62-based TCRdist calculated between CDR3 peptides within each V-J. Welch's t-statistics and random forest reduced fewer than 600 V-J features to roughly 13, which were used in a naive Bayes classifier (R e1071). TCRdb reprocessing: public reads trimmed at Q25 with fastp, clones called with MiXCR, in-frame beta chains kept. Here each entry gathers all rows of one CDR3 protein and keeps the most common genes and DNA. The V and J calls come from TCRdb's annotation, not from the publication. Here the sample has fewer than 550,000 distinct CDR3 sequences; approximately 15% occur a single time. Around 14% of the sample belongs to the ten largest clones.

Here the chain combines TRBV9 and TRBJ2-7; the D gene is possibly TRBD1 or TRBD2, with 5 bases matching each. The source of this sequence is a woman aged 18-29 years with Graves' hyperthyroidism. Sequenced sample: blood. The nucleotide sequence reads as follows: TGTGCCAGCAGCGCCTCCCGGGACCCATCCTACGAGCAGTACTTC. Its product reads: CASSASRDPSYEQYF.